The rows below give T cell receptor beta chains drawn from one sample of a study of blood T cell repertoires in COVID-19. Profiled with immunoSEQ multiplex PCR; TCRdb holds only in-frame clones, not every one. This sample has 250,000 to 300,000 clones; around 81% occur once, and the top ten carry around 2.9%. The sample taken for sequencing was peripheral blood. These receptors all come from a woman between 55 and 75 years old with active or convalescent COVID-19. CDR3s include the opening cysteine and the closing phenylalanine or tryptophan. The D gene is left open where the match is weak. Expanded clones get a size class; other rows say once, few or many, or leave the size out.

j_call	v_call	d_call	clone_size	cdr3_aa	cdr3_nt
TRBJ2-1	TRBV9	TRBD2	.	CASSVEGLAGGSSYNEQFF	TGTGCCAGCAGCGTAGAGGGACTAGCGGGGGGGAGCTCCTACAATGAGCAGTTCTTC
TRBJ2-7	TRBV29-1	TRBD1	.	CSVEERGPYEQYF	TGCAGCGTTGAAGAGAGGGGGCCCTACGAGCAGTACTTC
TRBJ2-5	TRBV7-3	TRBD1	.	CASSTGAQETQYF	TGTGCCAGCAGTACAGGGGCCCAAGAGACCCAGTACTTC
TRBJ1-2	TRBV19	TRBD1	.	CASSSTGQRDYGYTF	TGTGCCAGTAGTTCGACGGGACAGCGAGACTATGGCTACACCTTC
TRBJ2-7	TRBV27	TRBD2	.	CASSRLAGGKHEQYF	TGTGCCAGCAGTCGACTAGCGGGGGGAAAACACGAGCAGTACTTC
TRBJ1-5	TRBV4-1	.	few	CASSQAEYSNQPQHF	TGCGCCAGCAGCCAAGCGGAGTATAGCAATCAGCCCCAGCATTTT
TRBJ2-5	TRBV9	TRBD2	once	CASSVGVSGGVETQYF	TGTGCCAGCAGCGTAGGGGTCTCGGGGGGTGTGGAGACCCAGTACTTC
TRBJ2-3	TRBV7-2	TRBD2	.	CASSLQRGVTDTQYF	TGTGCCAGCAGCTTACAGCGGGGGGTGACAGATACGCAGTATTTT
TRBJ2-5	TRBV9	TRBD1	once	CASSVAGGETQTQYF	TGTGCCAGCAGCGTAGCAGGGGGCGAGACTCAGACCCAGTACTTC
TRBJ1-2	TRBV3-1/TRBV3-2	.	.	CASSQVADPRTVYGYTF	TGTGCCAGCAGCCAAGTCGCGGATCCGAGGACAGTCTATGGCTACACCTTC
TRBJ2-6	TRBV4-2	.	.	CASSQNPAGRGANVLTF	TGTGCCAGCAGCCAAAATCCTGCGGGGCGGGGGGCCAACGTCCTGACTTTC
TRBJ1-3	TRBV7-2	TRBD1	.	CASSLVGTALTVGNTIYF	TGTGCCAGCAGCTTAGTCGGGACAGCTCTGACCGTCGGAAACACCATATATTTT
TRBJ2-5	TRBV4-2	.	.	CASTRGGGEETQYF	TGTGCCAGCACCCGCGGCGGCGGGGAAGAGACCCAGTACTTC
TRBJ2-3	TRBV5-4	TRBD1	.	CASSGGQGAGDTQYF	TGTGCCAGCAGCGGCGGGCAGGGGGCTGGAGATACGCAGTATTTT
TRBJ1-3	TRBV6-5	.	.	CASKGDGNTIYF	TGTGCCAGCAAGGGGGACGGAAACACCATATATTTT
TRBJ2-7	TRBV7-2	.	.	CASSLSPRDSYEQYF	TGTGCCAGCAGCTTGAGCCCTCGAGACTCCTACGAGCAGTACTTC
TRBJ1-1	TRBV6-2/TRBV6-3	.	.	CASSYQALNTEAFF	TGTGCCAGCAGTTATCAGGCTCTGAACACTGAAGCTTTCTTT
TRBJ2-2	TRBV5-1	TRBD2	.	CASSLDSPTGTSGATGELFF	TGCGCCAGCAGCTTGGACTCCCCGACGGGGACTAGCGGGGCCACCGGGGAGCTGTTTTTT
TRBJ2-3	TRBV7-9	.	once	CASSSAQWRDTDTQYF	TGTGCCAGCAGCTCGGCCCAGTGGCGGGACACAGATACGCAGTATTTT
TRBJ2-1	TRBV2	.	few	CASSRVAHSSYNEQFF	TGTGCCAGCAGCCGGGTAGCTCACTCCTCCTACAATGAGCAGTTCTTC
TRBJ1-2	TRBV7-3	TRBD1	.	CASSPRQGGGYTF	TGTGCCAGCAGCCCCCGACAGGGCGGCGGCTACACCTTC
TRBJ2-7	TRBV6-2/TRBV6-3	TRBD1	.	CASSDLPGQSPIYEQYF	TGTGCCAGCAGCGATCTTCCGGGACAGTCCCCCATCTACGAGCAGTACTTC
TRBJ2-2	TRBV19	.	.	CASSAQGTTGELFF	TGTGCCAGTAGTGCCCAGGGGACAACCGGGGAGCTGTTTTTT
TRBJ1-2	TRBV6-5	TRBD1	.	CASSYWEGQGAYGYTF	TGTGCCAGCAGTTACTGGGAGGGACAGGGCGCCTATGGCTACACCTTC